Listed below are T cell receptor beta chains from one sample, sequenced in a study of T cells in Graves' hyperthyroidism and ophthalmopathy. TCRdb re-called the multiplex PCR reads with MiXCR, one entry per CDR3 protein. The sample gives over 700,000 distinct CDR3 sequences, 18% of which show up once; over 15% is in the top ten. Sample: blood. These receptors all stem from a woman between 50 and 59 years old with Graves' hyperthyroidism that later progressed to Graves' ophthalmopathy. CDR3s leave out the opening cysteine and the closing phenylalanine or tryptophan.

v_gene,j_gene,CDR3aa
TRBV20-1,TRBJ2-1,SAGHRGNEQF
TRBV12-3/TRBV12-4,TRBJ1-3,ASSLAGGTGNTIY
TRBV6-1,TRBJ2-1,ASYPGQGIFNEQF
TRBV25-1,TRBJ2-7,ASSSDRGMYEQY
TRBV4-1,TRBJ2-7,ASSPGQGISYEQY
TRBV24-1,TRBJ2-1,ATSAWGQRGYNEQF
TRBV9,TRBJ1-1,ASSPRTDLNTEAF
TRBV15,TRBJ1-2,ATSRTGYYGYT
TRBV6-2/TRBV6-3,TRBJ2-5,ASSYSLGQGDPQY
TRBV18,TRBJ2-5,ASSPLVVETQY
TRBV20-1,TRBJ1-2,SARPTGAGGYT
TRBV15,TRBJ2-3,ATSRRRGREPTDTQY
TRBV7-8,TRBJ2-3,ASSLHRDGPDTQY
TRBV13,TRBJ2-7,ASSLPSGGTYEQY
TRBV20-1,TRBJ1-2,SARGGSTNYGYT
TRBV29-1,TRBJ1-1,SVKKDNIATEAF
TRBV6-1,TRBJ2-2,ASGRDANTGELF
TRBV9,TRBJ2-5,ASSPGSFSGETQY
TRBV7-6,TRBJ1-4,ASSSPAGRDREKLF
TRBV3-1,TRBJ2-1,ASSALDRDEQF
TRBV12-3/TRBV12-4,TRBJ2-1,ASSFGGQGGYNEQF
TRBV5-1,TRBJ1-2,ASSYQDRGLGGHT
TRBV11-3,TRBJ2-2,ASSPLQGKVF
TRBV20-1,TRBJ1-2,SAQDRGYGYT
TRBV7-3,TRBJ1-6,ASSFQRDSPLH
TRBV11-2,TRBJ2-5,ASSLDVLLGVYQETQY
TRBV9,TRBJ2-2,ASSPRLGSGELF
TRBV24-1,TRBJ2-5,ATSDSVAAVEETQY
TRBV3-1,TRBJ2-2,ASSFGLAGFTGELF
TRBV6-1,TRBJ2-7,ASRQGADYEQY
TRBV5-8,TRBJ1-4,ASSLEGQGVEKLF
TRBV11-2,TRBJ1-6,ASSLDELSSYNSPLH
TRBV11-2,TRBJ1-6,ASSRDSLESPLH
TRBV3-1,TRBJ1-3,ASSQTGSGNTIY